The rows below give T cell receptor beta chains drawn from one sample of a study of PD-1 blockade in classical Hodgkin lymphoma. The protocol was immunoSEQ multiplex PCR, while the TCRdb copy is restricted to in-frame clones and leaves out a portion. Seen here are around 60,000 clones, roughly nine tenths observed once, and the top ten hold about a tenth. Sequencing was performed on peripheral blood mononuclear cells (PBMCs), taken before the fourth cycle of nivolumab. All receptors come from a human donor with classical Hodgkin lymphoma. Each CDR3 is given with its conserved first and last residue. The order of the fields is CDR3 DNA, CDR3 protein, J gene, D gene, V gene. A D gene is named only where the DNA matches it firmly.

TGTGCCATCGGACAGGGGGTGCTTTCACCCCTCCACTTT,CAIGQGVLSPLHF,TRBJ1-6,TRBD1,TRBV15
TGCGCCAGCAGCCCGGCGGGGGGAGCCTATAATTCACCCCTCCACTTT,CASSPAGGAYNSPLHF,TRBJ1-6,NA,TRBV4-1
TGTGCCAGCAGCGGGGACAGTAATTCACCCCTCCACTTT,CASSGDSNSPLHF,TRBJ1-6,TRBD1,TRBV2
TGCAGCGTTGATGGACAAACAGATACGCAGTATTTT,CSVDGQTDTQYF,TRBJ2-3,NA,TRBV29-1
TGTGCCAGCAGTATAGGGGTCGAGCAGTACTTC,CASSIGVEQYF,TRBJ2-7,NA,TRBV6-1
TGTGCCAGCAGCTTGGCGGTGGGAACAAATGAGCAGTTCTTC,CASSLAVGTNEQFF,TRBJ2-1,NA,TRBV5-6
TGTGCCAGCTGGGACCGGGACAGGGTATCTAACTATGGCTACACCTTC,CASWDRDRVSNYGYTF,TRBJ1-2,TRBD1,TRBV2
TGCGCCAGCAGCTTGGGCGGCAATGAGCAGTTCTTC,CASSLGGNEQFF,TRBJ2-1,NA,TRBV5-1
TGCGCCAGCAGCTTGGGCCCTGCAGGGTCTAACTATGGCTACACCTTC,CASSLGPAGSNYGYTF,TRBJ1-2,NA,TRBV5-1
TGTGCTAGTGGTTGGTCCCTGGCTCAAGAGACCCAGTACTTC,CASGWSLAQETQYF,TRBJ2-5,NA,TRBV12-5
TGTGCCACCCCCACCTATGGCTACACCTTC,CATPTYGYTF,TRBJ1-2,NA,TRBV6-4
TGTGCCAGCAGCCTTGGATCTTCCTATGGCTACACCTTC,CASSLGSSYGYTF,TRBJ1-2,NA,TRBV13
TGTGCCAGCAAAAGCAGGCGAGAGAGCTCCTATGGCTACACCTTC,CASKSRRESSYGYTF,TRBJ1-2,NA,TRBV6-5
TGTGCCAGCAGCTTGTCGGGGATGGGAGAGACCCAGTACTTC,CASSLSGMGETQYF,TRBJ2-5,NA,TRBV5-6